This paragraph covers one TCR beta chain sequence. Indicated time point: pretreatment peripheral blood. Trimming pared 0 bases from V and 2 bases from J, leaving 10 bases between. CDR1 and CDR2 (germline): MNHEY, SVGAGI. There are 15 residues in the CDR3. This entry is derived from a study of PD-L1 blockade in urothelial cancer. Study-level information: Beginning in about 2014, patients received atezolizumab, given as 1,200 mg intravenously every 3 weeks.

Libraries were prepared by immunoSEQ multiplex PCR; TCRdb keeps only in-frame clonotypes and omits some of them. The repertoire has about 50,000 clones, 80% to 90% of them found once; the top ten carry over 3%. Specimen: PBMCs, collected around atezolizumab (anti-PD-L1) treatment. The rearrangement links TRBV6-5 to TRBJ1-2, with D possibly being TRBD1 (6 bases). The receptor was derived from a man between 65 and 79 years old with urothelial cancer. The CDR3 sequence: CASSYSIGGNYGYTF. The CDR3 DNA reads TGTGCCAGCAGTTACTCGATTGGGGGCAACTATGGCTACACCTTC.